This TCR beta chain was recorded in a study of beta chain features in type 1 diabetes. Findings and caveats of the study: Naive, central memory and Treg TCRB repertoires seemed to resemble each other more closely in patients than they did in healthy donors. The study found moderately but significantly shorter TCRB CDR3s in all four CD4+ subsets of Type 1 diabetes patients.

Central memory, naive, regulatory and stem cell-like memory CD4+ cells were sorted by CD45RO/CCR7/CD25/CD127/CD95/CD27. Sorted populations were all over 95% pure. Of the isolated RNA, all was reverse transcribed, and so the sequenced material was expressed TCRB transcripts. Samples of naive, central memory and regulatory T cells yielded a mean of about 3.7 million reads. Libraries were prepared by immunoSEQ multiplex PCR; TCRdb keeps only in-frame clonotypes and omits some of them. The table includes 280,000 or so clones, approximately 16% detected once. To note about this clone: Its antigen is not known.

Germline-derived CDR1 and CDR2 are SNHLY and FYNNEI. This CDR3 has 14 amino acids. Trimming took 2 bases from V and 1 from J, leaving 7 bases between them. Sequencing input: naive CD4+ T cells from blood. The chain joins TRBV2 to TRBJ2-3; D is uncertain. The sequence derives from a man aged 18 to 30 with type 1 diabetes. The chain's CDR3 is CASSENMRTDTQYF. In DNA form, the CDR3 reads TGTGCCAGCAGTGAAAACATGCGCACAGATACGCAGTATTTT.